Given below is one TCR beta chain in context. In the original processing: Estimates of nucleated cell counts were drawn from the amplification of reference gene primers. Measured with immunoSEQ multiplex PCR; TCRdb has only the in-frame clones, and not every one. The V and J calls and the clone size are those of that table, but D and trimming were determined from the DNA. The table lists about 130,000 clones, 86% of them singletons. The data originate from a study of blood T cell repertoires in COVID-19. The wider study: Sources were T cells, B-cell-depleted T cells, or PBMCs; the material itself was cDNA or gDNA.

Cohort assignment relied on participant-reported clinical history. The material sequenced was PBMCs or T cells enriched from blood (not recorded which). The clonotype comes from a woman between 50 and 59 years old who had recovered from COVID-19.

The CDR3 region has the DNA TGTGCCAGCAGCCTTACCCGGACAGGGTCCCTGCTTAATCAGCCCCAGCATTTT. Protein sequence: CASSLTRTGSLLNQPQHF. The chain has TRBV3-1 (or the pseudogene TRBV3-2) and TRBJ1-5, with 8 bases identical to TRBD1. The CDR3 length is 18 residues. Germline V gene sequence: CDR1 LGHDT, CDR2 YNNKEL (reference sequence). Trimming cost V 4 bases and J 4 bases; bases outside gene matches: 15.